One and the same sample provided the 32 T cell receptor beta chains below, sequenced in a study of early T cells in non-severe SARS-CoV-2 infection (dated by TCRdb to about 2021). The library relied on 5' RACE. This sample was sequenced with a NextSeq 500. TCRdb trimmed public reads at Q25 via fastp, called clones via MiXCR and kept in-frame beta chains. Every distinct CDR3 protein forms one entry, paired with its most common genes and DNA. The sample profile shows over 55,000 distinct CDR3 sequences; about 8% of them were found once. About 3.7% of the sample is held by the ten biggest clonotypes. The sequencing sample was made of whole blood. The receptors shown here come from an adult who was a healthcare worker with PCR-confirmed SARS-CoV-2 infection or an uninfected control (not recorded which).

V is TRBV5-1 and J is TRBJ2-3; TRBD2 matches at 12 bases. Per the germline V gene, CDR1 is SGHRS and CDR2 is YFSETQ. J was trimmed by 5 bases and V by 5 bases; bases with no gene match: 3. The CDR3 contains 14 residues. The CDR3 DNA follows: TGCGCCAGCAGGACTAGCGGGAGTGGAGATACGCAGTATTTT. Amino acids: CASRTSGSGDTQYF.

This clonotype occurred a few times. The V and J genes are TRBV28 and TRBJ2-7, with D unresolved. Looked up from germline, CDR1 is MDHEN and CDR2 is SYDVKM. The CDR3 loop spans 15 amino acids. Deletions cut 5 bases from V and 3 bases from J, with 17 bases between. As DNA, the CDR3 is TGTGCCAGCAGTCTAGGATCCGCGTTGGACTACGAGCAGTACTTC. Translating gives CASSLGSALDYEQYF. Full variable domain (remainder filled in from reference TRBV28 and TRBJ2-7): DVKVTQSSRYLVKRTGEKVFLECVQDMDHENMFWYRQDPGLGLRLIYFSYDVKMKEKGDIPEGYSVSREKKERFSLILESASTNQTSMYLCASSLGSALDYEQYFGPGTRLTVT.

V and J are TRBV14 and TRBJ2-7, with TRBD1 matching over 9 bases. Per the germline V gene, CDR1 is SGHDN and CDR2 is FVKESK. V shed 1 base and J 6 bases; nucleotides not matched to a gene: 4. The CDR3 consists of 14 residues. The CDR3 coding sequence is TGTGCCAGCAGCCAAGGGACAGGGGTACGCGAGCAGTACTTC. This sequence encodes CASSQGTGVREQYF.

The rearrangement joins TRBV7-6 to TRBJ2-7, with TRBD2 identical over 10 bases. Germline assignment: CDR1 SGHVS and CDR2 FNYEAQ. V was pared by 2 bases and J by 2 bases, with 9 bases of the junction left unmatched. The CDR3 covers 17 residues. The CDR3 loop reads CASSLWTSGGSTYEQYF. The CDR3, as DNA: TGTGCCAGCAGCTTATGGACTAGCGGAGGGTCCACCTACGAGCAGTACTTC.

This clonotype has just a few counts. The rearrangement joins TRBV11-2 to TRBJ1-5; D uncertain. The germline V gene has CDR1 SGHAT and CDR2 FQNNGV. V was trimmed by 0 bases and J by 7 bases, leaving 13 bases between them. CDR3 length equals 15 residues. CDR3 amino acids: CASSLDGPERQPQHF. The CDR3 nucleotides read TGTGCCAGCAGCTTAGACGGGCCAGAACGACAGCCCCAGCATTTT.

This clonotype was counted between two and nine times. The CDR3 DNA reads TGTGCCAGCAGCTCTCTAGCGGGAGTGGGGAAGAATGAGCAGTTCTTC. This encodes CASSSLAGVGKNEQFF. The V call is TRBV9, the J call TRBJ2-1; 10 bases are shared with TRBD2. Per the germline V gene, CDR1 is SGDLS and CDR2 is YYNGEE. The V segment lost 4 bases and the J segment 7 bases; nucleotides outside the gene matches: 11. The CDR3 is 16 amino acids.

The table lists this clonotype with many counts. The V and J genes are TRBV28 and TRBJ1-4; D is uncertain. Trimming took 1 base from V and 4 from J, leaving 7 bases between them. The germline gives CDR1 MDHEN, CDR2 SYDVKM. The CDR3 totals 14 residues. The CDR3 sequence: CASSLFPGNEKLFF. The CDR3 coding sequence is TGTGCCAGCAGTTTATTTCCCGGTAATGAAAAACTGTTTTTT.

The CDR3 loop is CASSYKQGDTQYF. DNA of the CDR3: TGTGCCAGCAGTTATAAACAGGGAGATACGCAGTATTTT. The chain joins TRBV27 to TRBJ2-3; tentative D call: TRBD1 (6 bases). Germline V gene lookup returns CDR1 MNHEY and CDR2 SMNVEV (reference sequence). Trimming left V 4 bases short and J 5 bases short, with 10 bases between. The CDR3 is 13 amino acids.

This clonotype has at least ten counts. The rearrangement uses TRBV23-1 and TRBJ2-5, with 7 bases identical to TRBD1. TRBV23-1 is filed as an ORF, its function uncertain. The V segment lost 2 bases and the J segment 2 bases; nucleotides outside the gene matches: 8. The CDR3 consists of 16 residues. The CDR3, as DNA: TGCGCCAGCAGTCAACCCAGGGGGATTCCTCAAGAGACCCAGTACTTC. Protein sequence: CASSQPRGIPQETQYF.

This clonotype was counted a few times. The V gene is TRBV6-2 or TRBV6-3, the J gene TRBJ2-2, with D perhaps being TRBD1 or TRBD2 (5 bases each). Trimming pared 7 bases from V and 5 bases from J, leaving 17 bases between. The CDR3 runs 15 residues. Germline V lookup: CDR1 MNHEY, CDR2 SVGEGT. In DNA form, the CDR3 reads TGTGCCAGCAATGGTATTAAGGGACGGACCGGGGAGCTGTTTTTT. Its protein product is CASNGIKGRTGELFF.

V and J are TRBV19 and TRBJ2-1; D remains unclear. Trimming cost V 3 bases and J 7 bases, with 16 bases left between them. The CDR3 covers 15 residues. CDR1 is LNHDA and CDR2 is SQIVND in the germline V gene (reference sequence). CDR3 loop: CASSIPNLVQNEQFF. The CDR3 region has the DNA TGTGCCAGTAGTATCCCCAACCTGGTACAGAATGAGCAGTTCTTC. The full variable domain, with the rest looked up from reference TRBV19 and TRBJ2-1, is DGGITQSPKYLFRKEGQNVTLSCEQNLNHDAMYWYRQDPGQGLRLIYYSQIVNDFQKGDIAEGYSVSREKKESFPLTVTSAQKNPTAFYLCASSIPNLVQNEQFFGPGTRLTVL.

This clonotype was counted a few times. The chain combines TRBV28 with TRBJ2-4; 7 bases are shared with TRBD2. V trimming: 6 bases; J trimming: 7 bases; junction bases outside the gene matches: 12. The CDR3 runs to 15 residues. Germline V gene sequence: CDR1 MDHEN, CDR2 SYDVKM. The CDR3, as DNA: TGTGCCAGCAGCCCGGCGGGGGTTGGGGAGAACATTCAGTACTTC. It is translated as CASSPAGVGENIQYF.

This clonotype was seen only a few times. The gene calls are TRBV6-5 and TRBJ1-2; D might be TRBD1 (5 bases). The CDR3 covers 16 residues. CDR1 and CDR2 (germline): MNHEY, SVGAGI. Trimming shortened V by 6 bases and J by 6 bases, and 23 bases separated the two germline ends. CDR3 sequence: CASRLQDSAPYDGYTF. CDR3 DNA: TGTGCCAGCAGGCTACAGGACTCCGCACCTTACGATGGCTACACCTTC.

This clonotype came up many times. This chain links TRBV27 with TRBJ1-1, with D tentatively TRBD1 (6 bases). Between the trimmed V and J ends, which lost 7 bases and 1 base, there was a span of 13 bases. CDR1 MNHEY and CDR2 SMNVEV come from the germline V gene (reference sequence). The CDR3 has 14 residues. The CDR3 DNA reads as TGTGCCAGCACAAGTGGGACACGGAACACTGAAGCTTTCTTT. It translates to CASTSGTRNTEAFF.

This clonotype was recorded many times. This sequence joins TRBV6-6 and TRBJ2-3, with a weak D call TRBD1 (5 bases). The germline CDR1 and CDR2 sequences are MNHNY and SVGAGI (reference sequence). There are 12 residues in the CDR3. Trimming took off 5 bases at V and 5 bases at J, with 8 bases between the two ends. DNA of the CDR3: TGTGCCAGCAGTCTTCAGGGAGATACGCAGTATTTT. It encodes CASSLQGDTQYF.

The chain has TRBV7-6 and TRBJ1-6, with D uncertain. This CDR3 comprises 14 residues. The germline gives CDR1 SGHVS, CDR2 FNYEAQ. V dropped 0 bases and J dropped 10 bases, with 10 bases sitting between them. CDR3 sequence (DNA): TGTGCCAGCAGCTTAGCATCATGGAGGTCACCCCTCCACTTT. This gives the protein CASSLASWRSPLHF. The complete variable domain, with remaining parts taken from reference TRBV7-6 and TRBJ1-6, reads GAGVSQSPRYKVTKRGQDVALRCDPISGHVSLYWYRQALGQGPEFLTYFNYEAQQDKSGLPNDRFSAERPEGSISTLTIQRTEQRDSAMYRCASSLASWRSPLHFGNGTRLTVT.

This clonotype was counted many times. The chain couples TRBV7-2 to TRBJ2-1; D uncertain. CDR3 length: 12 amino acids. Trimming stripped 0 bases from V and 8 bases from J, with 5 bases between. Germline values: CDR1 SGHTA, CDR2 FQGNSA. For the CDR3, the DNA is TGTGCCAGCAGCTTAGCCTTTGATGAGCAGTTCTTC. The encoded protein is CASSLAFDEQFF. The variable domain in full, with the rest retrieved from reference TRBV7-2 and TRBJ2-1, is GAGVSQSPSNKVTEKGKDVELRCDPISGHTALYWYRQSLGQGLEFLIYFQGNSAPDKSGLPSDRFSAERTGGSVSTLTIQRTQQEDSAVYLCASSLAFDEQFFGPGTRLTVL.

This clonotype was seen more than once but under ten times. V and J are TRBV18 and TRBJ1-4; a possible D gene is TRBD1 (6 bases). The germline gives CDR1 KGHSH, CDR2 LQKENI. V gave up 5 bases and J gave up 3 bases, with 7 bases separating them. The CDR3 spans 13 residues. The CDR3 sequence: CASSGQSNEKLFF. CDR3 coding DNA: TGTGCCAGCTCAGGACAGTCTAATGAAAAACTGTTTTTT.

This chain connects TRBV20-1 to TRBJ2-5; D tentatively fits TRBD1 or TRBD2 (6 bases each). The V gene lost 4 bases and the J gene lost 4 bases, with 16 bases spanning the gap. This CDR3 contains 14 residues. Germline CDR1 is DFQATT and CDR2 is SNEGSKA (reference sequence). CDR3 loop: CSAMGGAGLETQYF. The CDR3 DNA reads TGCAGTGCTATGGGGGGCGCAGGGCTAGAGACCCAGTACTTC.

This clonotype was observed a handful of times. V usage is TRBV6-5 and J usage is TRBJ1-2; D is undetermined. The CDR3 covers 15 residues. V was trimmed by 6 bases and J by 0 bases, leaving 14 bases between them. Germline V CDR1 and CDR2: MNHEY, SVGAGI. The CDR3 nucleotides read TGTGCCAGCAGGCTCGGTGTCAGTGCTAACTATGGCTACACCTTC. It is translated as CASRLGVSANYGYTF.

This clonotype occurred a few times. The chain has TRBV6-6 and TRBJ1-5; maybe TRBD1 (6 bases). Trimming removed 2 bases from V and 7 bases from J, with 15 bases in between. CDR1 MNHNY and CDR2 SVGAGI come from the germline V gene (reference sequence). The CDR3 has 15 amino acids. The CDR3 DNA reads TGTGCCAGCAGTTACGGGCAGGGGTTGTGGCAGCCCCAGCATTTT. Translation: CASSYGQGLWQPQHF.

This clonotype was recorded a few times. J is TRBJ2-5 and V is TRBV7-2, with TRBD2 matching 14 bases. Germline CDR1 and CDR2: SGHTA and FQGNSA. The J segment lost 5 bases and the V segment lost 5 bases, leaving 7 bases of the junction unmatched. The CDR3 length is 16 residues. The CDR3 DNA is TGTGCCAGCAGCGGAGGGACTAGCGGGAGTCGGGAGACCCAGTACTTC. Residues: CASSGGTSGSRETQYF. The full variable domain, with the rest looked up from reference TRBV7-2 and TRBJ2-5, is GAGVSQSPSNKVTEKGKDVELRCDPISGHTALYWYRQSLGQGLEFLIYFQGNSAPDKSGLPSDRFSAERTGGSVSTLTIQRTQQEDSAVYLCASSGGTSGSRETQYFGPGTRLLVL.

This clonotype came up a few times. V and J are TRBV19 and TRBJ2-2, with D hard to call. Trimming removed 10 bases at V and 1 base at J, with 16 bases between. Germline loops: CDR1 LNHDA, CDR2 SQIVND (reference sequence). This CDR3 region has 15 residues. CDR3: CATSRAYMNTGELFF. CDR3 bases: TGTGCCACCTCTCGGGCTTACATGAACACCGGGGAGCTGTTTTTT.

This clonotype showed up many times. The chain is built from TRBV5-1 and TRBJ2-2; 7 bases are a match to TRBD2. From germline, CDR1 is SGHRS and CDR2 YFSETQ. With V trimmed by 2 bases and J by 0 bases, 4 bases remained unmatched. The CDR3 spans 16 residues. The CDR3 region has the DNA TGCGCCAGCAGCTTCCGCGGGAGCACGAACACCGGGGAGCTGTTTTTT. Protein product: CASSFRGSTNTGELFF.

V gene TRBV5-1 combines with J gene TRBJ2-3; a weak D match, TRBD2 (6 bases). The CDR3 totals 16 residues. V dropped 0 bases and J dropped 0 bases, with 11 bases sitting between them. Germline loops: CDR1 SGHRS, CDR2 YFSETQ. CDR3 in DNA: TGCGCCAGCAGCTTGGCCGGGAGCGGAAGCACAGATACGCAGTATTTT. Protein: CASSLAGSGSTDTQYF. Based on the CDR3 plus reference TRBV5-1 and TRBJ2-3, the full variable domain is KAGVTQTPRYLIKTRGQQVTLSCSPISGHRSVSWYQQTPGQGLQFLFEYFSETQRNKGNFPGRFSGRQFSNSRSEMNVSTLELGDSALYLCASSLAGSGSTDTQYFGPGTRLTVL.

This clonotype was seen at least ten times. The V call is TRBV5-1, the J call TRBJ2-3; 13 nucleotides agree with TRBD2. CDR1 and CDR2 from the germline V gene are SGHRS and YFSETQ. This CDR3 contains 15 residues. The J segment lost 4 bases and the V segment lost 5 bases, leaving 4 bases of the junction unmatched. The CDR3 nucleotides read TGCGCCAGCAGTTATGGGACTAGCGGGGCAGATACGCAGTATTTT. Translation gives CASSYGTSGADTQYF.

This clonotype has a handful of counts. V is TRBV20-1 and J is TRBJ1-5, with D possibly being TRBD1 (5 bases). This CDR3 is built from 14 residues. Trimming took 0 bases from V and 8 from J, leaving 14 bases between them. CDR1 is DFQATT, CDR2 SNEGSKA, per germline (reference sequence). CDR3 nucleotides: TGCAGTGCTAGAGATTGGCGGCCGGGGGAGCCCCAGCATTTT. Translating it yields CSARDWRPGEPQHF.

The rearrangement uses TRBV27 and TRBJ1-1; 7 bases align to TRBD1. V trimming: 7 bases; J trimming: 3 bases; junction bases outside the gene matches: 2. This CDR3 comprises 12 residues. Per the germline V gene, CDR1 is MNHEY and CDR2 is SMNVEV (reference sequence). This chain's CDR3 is CASKTGYTEAFF. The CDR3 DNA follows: TGTGCCAGCAAGACAGGGTACACTGAAGCTTTCTTT.

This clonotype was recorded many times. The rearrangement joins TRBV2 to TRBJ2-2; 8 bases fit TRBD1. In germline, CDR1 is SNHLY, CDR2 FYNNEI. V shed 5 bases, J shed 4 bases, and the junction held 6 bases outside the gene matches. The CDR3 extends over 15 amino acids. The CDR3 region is CASSSDRAGTGELFF. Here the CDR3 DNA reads TGTGCCAGCAGTTCGGACAGGGCGGGCACCGGGGAGCTGTTTTTT.

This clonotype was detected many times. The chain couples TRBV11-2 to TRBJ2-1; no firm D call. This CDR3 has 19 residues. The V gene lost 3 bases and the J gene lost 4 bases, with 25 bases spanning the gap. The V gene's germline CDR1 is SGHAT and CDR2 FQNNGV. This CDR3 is CASSFVTSVSRWSYNEQFF. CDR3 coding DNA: TGTGCCAGCAGCTTTGTAACCTCCGTGTCCCGGTGGTCTTACAATGAGCAGTTCTTC.

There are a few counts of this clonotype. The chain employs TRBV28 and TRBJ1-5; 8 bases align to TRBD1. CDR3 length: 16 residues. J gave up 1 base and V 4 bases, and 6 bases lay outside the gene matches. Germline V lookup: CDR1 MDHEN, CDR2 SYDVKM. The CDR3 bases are TGTGCCAGCAGTTCGACGACAGGGGCGAGCAATCAGCCCCAGCATTTT. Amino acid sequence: CASSSTTGASNQPQHF.

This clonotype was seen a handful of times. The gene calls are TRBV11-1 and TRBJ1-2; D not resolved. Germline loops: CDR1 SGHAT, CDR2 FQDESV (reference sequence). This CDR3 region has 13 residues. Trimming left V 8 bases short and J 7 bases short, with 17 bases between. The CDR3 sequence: CASSPRRESGYTF. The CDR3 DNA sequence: TGTGCCAGCTCGCCGAGGAGGGAGTCTGGCTACACCTTC. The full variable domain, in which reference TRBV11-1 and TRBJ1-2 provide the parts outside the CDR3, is EAEVAQSPRYKITEKSQAVAFWCDPISGHATLYWYRQILGQGPELLVQFQDESVVDDSQLPKDRFSAERLKGVDSTLKIQPAELGDSAMYLCASSPRRESGYTFGSGTRLTVV.